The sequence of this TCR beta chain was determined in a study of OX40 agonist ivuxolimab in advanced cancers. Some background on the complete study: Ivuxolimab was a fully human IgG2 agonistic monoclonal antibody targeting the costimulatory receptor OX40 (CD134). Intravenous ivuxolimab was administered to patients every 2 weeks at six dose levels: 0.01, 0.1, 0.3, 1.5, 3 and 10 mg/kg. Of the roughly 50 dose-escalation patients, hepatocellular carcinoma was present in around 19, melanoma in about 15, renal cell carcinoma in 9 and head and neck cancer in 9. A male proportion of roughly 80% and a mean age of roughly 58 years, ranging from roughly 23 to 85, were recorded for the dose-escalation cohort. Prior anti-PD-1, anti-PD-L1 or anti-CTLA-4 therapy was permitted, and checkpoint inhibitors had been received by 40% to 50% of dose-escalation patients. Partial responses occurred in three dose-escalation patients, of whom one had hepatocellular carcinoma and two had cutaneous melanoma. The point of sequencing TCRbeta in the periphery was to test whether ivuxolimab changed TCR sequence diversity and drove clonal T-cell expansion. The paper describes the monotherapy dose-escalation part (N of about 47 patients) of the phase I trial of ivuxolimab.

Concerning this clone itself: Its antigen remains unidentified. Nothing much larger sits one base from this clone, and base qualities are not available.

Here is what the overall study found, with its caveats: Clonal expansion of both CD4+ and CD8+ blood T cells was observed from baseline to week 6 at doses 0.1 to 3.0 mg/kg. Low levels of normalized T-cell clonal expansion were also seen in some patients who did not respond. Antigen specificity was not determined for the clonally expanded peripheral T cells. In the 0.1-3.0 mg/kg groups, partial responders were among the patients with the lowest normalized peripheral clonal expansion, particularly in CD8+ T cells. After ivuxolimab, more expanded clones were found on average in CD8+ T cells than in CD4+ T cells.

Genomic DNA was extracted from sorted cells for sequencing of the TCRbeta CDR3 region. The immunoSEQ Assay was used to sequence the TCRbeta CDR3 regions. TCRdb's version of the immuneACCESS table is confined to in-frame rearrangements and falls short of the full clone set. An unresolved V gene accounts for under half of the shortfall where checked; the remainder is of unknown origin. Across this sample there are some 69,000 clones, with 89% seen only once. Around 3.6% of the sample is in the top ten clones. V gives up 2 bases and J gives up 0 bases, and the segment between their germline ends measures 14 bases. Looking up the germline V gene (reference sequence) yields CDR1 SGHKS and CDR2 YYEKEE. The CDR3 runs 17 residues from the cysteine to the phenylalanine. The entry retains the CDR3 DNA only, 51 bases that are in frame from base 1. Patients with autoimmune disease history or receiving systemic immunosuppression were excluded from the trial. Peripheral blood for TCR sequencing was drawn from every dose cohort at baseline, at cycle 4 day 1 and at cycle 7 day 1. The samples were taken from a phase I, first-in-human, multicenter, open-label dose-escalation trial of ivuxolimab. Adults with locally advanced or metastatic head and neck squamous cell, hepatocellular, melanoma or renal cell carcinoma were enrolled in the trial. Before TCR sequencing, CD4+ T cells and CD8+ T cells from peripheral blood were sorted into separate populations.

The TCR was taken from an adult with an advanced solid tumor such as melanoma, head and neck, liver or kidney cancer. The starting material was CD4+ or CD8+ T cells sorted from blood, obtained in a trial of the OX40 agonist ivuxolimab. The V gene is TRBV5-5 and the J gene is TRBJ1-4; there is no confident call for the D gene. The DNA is TGTGCCAGCAGCTTCCGAGTAAACAGTGCAACTAATGAAAAACTGTTTTTT. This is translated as CASSFRVNSATNEKLFF.